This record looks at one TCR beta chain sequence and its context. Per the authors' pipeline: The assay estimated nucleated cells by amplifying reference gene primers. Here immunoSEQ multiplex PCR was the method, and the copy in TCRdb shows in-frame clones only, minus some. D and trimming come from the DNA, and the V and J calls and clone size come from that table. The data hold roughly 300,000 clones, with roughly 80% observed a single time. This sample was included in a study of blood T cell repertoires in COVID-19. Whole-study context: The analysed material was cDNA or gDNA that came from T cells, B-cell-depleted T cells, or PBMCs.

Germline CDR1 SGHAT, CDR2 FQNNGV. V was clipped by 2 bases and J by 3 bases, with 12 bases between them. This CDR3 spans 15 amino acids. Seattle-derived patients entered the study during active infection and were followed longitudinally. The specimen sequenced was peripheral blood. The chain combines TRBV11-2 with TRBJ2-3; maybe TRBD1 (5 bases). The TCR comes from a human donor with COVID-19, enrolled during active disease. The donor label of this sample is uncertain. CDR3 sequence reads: CASSLMGLWTDTQYF. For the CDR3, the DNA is TGTGCCAGCAGCTTAATGGGGCTTTGGACAGATACGCAGTATTTT.